There are many counts of the clone carrying this T cell receptor beta chain. Researchers barred patients who had uncontrolled infection, other autoimmune disease, pregnancy or lactation. Thyroid ultrasound, orbital computed tomography, clinical symptoms, and serum thyroxine and TRAb underpinned diagnoses. This sample stems from a study of T cells in Graves' hyperthyroidism and ophthalmopathy. Study overall: Prior to any treatment, at the point of initial diagnosis, peripheral blood was collected.

Template material for amplifying TCR beta CDR3 regions consisted of RNA transcripts. RT-PCR in the first round (using the HTBI primer set) targeted the TCR CDR3. TCRdb redid the calling of the multiplex PCR reads with MiXCR, one entry per CDR3 protein. Among about half a million distinct CDR3 sequences listed, about 20% were seen once. The sequence was obtained from a man aged 40-55 years with Graves' ophthalmopathy. The sample was blood.

CDR3 sequence reads: CSAIRLPLQETQYF. The CDR3 DNA is TGCAGTGCCATCCGACTCCCTCTACAAGAGACCCAGTACTTC. The genes are TRBV20-1 and TRBJ2-5, with D unclear. Between the trimmed V and J ends, which lost 6 bases and 2 bases, there was a span of 16 bases. Germline V gene lookup returns CDR1 DFQATT and CDR2 SNEGSKA (reference sequence). The CDR3 has 14 residues.